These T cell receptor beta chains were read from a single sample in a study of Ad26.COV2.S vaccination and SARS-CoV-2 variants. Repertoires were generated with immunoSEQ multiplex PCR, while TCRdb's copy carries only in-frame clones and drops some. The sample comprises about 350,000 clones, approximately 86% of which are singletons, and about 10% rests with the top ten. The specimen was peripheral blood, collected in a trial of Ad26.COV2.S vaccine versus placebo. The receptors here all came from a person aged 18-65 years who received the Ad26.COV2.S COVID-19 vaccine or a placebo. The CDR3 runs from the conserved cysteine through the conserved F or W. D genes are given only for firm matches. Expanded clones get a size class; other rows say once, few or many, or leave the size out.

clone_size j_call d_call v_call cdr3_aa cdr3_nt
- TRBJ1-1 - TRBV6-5 CASTDRNTEAFF TGTGCCAGCACGGACCGGAACACTGAAGCTTTCTTT
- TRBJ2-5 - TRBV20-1 CSARDRETQYF TGCAGTGCTAGAGATCGAGAGACCCAGTACTTC
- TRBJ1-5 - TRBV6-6 CASSYSGGGQPQHF TGTGCCAGCAGTTACTCGGGGGGGGGTCAGCCCCAGCATTTT
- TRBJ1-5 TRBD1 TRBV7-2 CASSLVGQGNQPQHF TGTGCCAGCAGCTTAGTGGGACAGGGAAATCAGCCCCAGCATTTT
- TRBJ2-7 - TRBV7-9 CASSLGVGEQYF TGTGCCAGCAGCTTAGGGGTAGGAGAGCAGTACTTC
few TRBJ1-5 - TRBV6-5 CASSYQARSNQPQHF TGTGCCAGCAGTTATCAGGCCCGAAGCAATCAGCCCCAGCATTTT
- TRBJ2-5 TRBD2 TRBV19 CASTPSGGGAQYF TGTGCCAGTACCCCGTCAGGCGGGGGGGCCCAGTACTTC
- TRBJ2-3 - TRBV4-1 CASSQDLRGTTSFGTDTQYF TGCGCCAGCAGCCAAGATCTCAGGGGAACGACATCCTTCGGCACAGATACGCAGTATTTT
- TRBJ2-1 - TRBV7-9 CASTLSGPRADEQFF TGTGCCAGCACGTTATCCGGGCCCAGGGCCGATGAGCAGTTCTTC
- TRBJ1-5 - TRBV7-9 CASSLNDLGQPQHF TGTGCCAGCAGCTTAAATGATTTAGGTCAGCCCCAGCATTTT
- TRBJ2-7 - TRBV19 CASSTGRGGFYEQYF TGTGCCAGTAGTACCGGCCGGGGTGGATTCTACGAGCAGTACTTC
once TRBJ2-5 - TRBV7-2 CASRGGPETQYF TGTGCCAGCAGGGGGGGGCCGGAGACCCAGTACTTC
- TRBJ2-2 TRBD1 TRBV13 CASRGDSTGELFF TGTGCCAGCAGAGGGGACAGCACCGGGGAGCTGTTTTTT
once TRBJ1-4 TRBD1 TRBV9 CASSVGGGTVNEKLFF TGTGCCAGCAGCGTAGGAGGGGGGACAGTTAATGAAAAACTGTTTTTT
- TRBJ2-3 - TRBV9 CASSVGGLGPDTQYF TGTGCCAGCAGCGTAGGAGGGCTGGGCCCAGATACGCAGTATTTT
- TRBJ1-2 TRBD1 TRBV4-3 CASSQKRGQGLYGYTF TGCGCCAGCAGCCAGAAGCGGGGACAGGGCCTCTATGGCTACACCTTC